These 27 T cell receptor beta chains were all obtained from the same sample, sequenced in a study of blood T cell repertoires in COVID-19 (dated by TCRdb to between 2020 and 2021). Library preparation employed the immunoSEQ multiplex PCR assay. As stored in TCRdb, this immuneACCESS dataset retains in-frame rearrangements with V and J assigned. A fraction of the clones does not appear; measured against another copy, unresolved V genes explain less than half of the discrepancy, and the remainder lacks a known reason. Counted in this sample were around 340,000 clones; around 80% of them appeared once. The ten largest clones take up around 3% of the sample. Sequenced input: peripheral blood. Receptor source: a man aged 30 to 39 with active or convalescent COVID-19.

The V call is TRBV18, the J call TRBJ2-7, with a weak D call TRBD1 (5 bases). This CDR3 is 13 amino acids long. CDR1 is KGHSH, CDR2 LQKENI, per germline. Trimming removed 9 bases from V and 0 bases from J, with 12 bases in between. The CDR3: CASVDSLSYEQYF. The CDR3, as DNA: TGTGCCAGTGTCGACAGCCTCTCCTACGAGCAGTACTTC.

This clone was detected once. Other DNA sequences within the sample encode an identical CDR3. The CDR3 sequence: CAWSPGAGNTIYF. The CDR3 bases are TGTGCCTGGAGCCCAGGGGCTGGAAACACCATATATTTT. The chain has TRBV30 and TRBJ1-3; TRBD1 is a possible D gene (6 bases). Per germline, CDR1 GTSNPN and CDR2 SVGIG (reference sequence). The CDR3 is 13 amino acids. The V gene lost 3 bases and the J gene lost 2 bases, with 8 bases spanning the gap.

Comment on this clone: This sample includes further DNA sequences coding for the same CDR3. This chain links TRBV5-1 with TRBJ1-1, with no clear D. There are 13 residues in the CDR3. Trimming shortened V by 2 bases and J by 2 bases, and 7 bases separated the two germline ends. The germline V gene has CDR1 SGHRS and CDR2 YFSETQ. CDR3 DNA: TGCGCCAGCAGCTTTACAGCAAACACTGAAGCTTTCTTT. Its translation is CASSFTANTEAFF.

This chain links TRBV6-5 with TRBJ2-2, with 9 bases matching TRBD1. Per germline, CDR1 MNHEY and CDR2 SVGAGI. V was clipped by 7 bases and J by 6 bases; unmatched bases: 9. The CDR3 contains 15 residues. As DNA, the CDR3 is TGTGCCAGCACTTCTAACTGGGACAGGGCCGGGGAGCTGTTTTTT. It specifies CASTSNWDRAGELFF.

The chain combines TRBV3-1 (or the pseudogene TRBV3-2) with TRBJ2-5; 7 nucleotides align to TRBD2. CDR1 LGHDT and CDR2 YNNKEL come from the germline V gene (reference sequence). CDR3 length: 15 amino acids. With V trimmed by 4 bases and J by 3 bases, 8 bases remained unmatched. The CDR3 region is CASSPHLGGEETQYF. In DNA, the CDR3 is TGTGCCAGCAGCCCTCACTTGGGGGGGGAAGAGACCCAGTACTTC.

The chain is built from TRBV6-5 and TRBJ1-2, with D perhaps matching TRBD1 (6 bases). The CDR3 is 16 residues long. Trimming removed 0 bases from V and 2 bases from J, with 13 bases in between. Germline V gene data show CDR1 as MNHEY and CDR2 as SVGAGI. The CDR3 bases are TGTGCCAGCAGTTACTCGTCACAGGGATGGAACTATGGCTACACCTTC. Translating it yields CASSYSSQGWNYGYTF.

This sequence joins TRBV6-6 and TRBJ1-1, with 8 bases matching TRBD1. The CDR3 length is 14 residues. Germline-derived CDR1 and CDR2 are MNHNY and SVGAGI (reference sequence). J lost 7 bases, V lost 11 bases, and 15 bases had no gene match. The CDR3 sequence is CAARPGGQGSEAFF. CDR3 in DNA: TGTGCCGCACGACCAGGGGGCCAAGGAAGTGAAGCTTTCTTT.

J is TRBJ2-5 and V is TRBV20-1; the match to TRBD2 covers 9 bases. From germline, CDR1 is DFQATT and CDR2 SNEGSKA (reference sequence). CDR3 length equals 17 residues. Losses at the gene ends were 3 bases for V and 5 bases for J; bases not matched to a gene: 16. CDR3 in DNA: TGCAGTGCTAGTTCCAAGGAGGGACTAGCTTTTGCGGAGACCCAGTACTTC. Translation: CSASSKEGLAFAETQYF.

The chain links TRBV11-3 to TRBJ2-1; D not resolved. V lost 1 base and J 8 bases, leaving 6 bases between the germline ends. Germline CDR1 and CDR2: SGHNT and YENEEA. The CDR3 has 12 amino acids. The CDR3 reads CASSLGQDEQFF. CDR3 bases: TGTGCCAGCAGCTTAGGGCAGGATGAGCAGTTCTTC.

V and J are TRBV5-6 and TRBJ2-3; D is unresolved. Germline CDR1 is SGHDT and CDR2 is YYEEEE. Trimming stripped 0 bases from V and 4 bases from J, with 9 bases between. The CDR3 consists of 14 residues. CDR3 bases: TGTGCCAGCAGCTTGGTCCTCAGTGCAGATACGCAGTATTTT. This gives the protein CASSLVLSADTQYF. The whole variable domain, remainder taken from reference TRBV5-6 and TRBJ2-3, is DAGVTQSPTHLIKTRGQQVTLRCSPKSGHDTVSWYQQALGQGPQFIFQYYEEEERQRGNFPDRFSGHQFPNYSSELNVNALLLGDSALYLCASSLVLSADTQYFGPGTRLTVL.

This clone was counted only a few times. The sample holds other DNA sequences that translate to the same CDR3. The J gene is TRBJ1-5, the V gene TRBV30, with TRBD1 matching over 8 bases. Germline CDR1 reads GTSNPN; CDR2 reads SVGIG (reference sequence). V trimming: 0 bases; J trimming: 2 bases; junction bases outside the gene matches: 3. The CDR3 runs 15 residues. In nucleotides, the CDR3 is TGTGCCTGGAGTGTAGGGACAGGCCGCAATCAGCCCCAGCATTTT. Its translation: CAWSVGTGRNQPQHF.

This clone was observed a handful of times. V is TRBV4-3 and J is TRBJ2-5; TRBD1 agrees at 10 bases. The CDR3 consists of 17 residues. CDR1 is LGHNA and CDR2 is YSLEER in the germline V gene. Losses at the gene ends were 2 bases for V and 4 bases for J; bases not matched to a gene: 10. CDR3 amino acids: CASSQTGRDRGGETQYF. CDR3 coding DNA: TGCGCCAGCAGCCAAACGGGACGGGACAGGGGAGGAGAGACCCAGTACTTC.

This clone appeared once. This chain connects TRBV19 to TRBJ1-1; possibly TRBD1 for D (5 bases). CDR1 LNHDA and CDR2 SQIVND come from the germline V gene (reference sequence). Trimming shortened V by 4 bases and J by 2 bases, and 20 bases separated the two germline ends. The CDR3 has 17 residues. The CDR3 spells CASSTLGGEGTNTEAFF. Here the CDR3 DNA reads TGTGCCAGTAGTACCCTGGGGGGGGAGGGAACAAACACTGAAGCTTTCTTT. Combining the CDR3 with reference TRBV19 and TRBJ1-1 gives the whole variable domain DGGITQSPKYLFRKEGQNVTLSCEQNLNHDAMYWYRQDPGQGLRLIYYSQIVNDFQKGDIAEGYSVSREKKESFPLTVTSAQKNPTAFYLCASSTLGGEGTNTEAFFGQGTRLTVV.

V usage is TRBV2 and J usage is TRBJ1-4, with unresolved D. Germline values: CDR1 SNHLY, CDR2 FYNNEI. This CDR3 region has 12 residues. V shed 4 bases and J shed 6 bases, with 6 bases lying between them. This CDR3 reads CASSVAHEKLFF. The CDR3 nucleotides are TGTGCCAGCAGTGTGGCTCATGAAAAACTGTTTTTT.

Comment on this clone: The sample carries other DNA sequences with the same CDR3. The rearrangement uses TRBV10-3 and TRBJ1-2; TRBD1 matches 8 bases. The CDR3 is made up of 13 amino acids. Germline trimming cut 6 bases from V and 2 bases from J; bases unmatched to any gene: 2. Looked up from germline, CDR1 is ENHRY and CDR2 is SYGVKD. This chain's CDR3 is CAISGQGNYGYTF. CDR3 nucleotide sequence: TGTGCCATCAGCGGACAGGGAAACTATGGCTACACCTTC.

This clone was counted a few times. The chain has TRBV20-1 and TRBJ1-5, with D possibly TRBD1 on 6 matching bases. The ends were cut back, 3 bases at V and 3 bases at J, with 12 bases in the middle. The CDR3 spans 14 residues. Germline CDR1 reads DFQATT; CDR2 reads SNEGSKA (reference sequence). The CDR3 protein is CSASRGQPNQPQHF. For the CDR3, the DNA is TGCAGTGCTAGTAGAGGACAGCCCAATCAGCCCCAGCATTTT.

CDR3 DNA sequence: TGTGCCATCACCGGAAGGAGGGGAGAGACCCAGTACTTC. It translates to CAITGRRGETQYF. V usage is TRBV10-3 and J usage is TRBJ2-5, with a possible D match to TRBD2 (6 bases). The germline V and J ends were trimmed by 7 bases and 4 bases, with 13 bases remaining between them. Looked up from germline, CDR1 is ENHRY and CDR2 is SYGVKD. This CDR3 has 13 amino acids.

The chain recombines TRBV9 with TRBJ1-1; the D gene is possibly TRBD1 (5 bases). Between the trimmed V and J ends, which lost 5 bases and 3 bases, there was a span of 11 bases. The germline V gene has CDR1 SGDLS and CDR2 YYNGEE. There are 13 residues in the CDR3. CDR3 nucleotide sequence: TGTGCCAGCAGTAGGGGAGGGTACACTGAAGCTTTCTTT. Its translation: CASSRGGYTEAFF.

The CDR3 spells CASSLDPGSSYNEQFF. The CDR3 DNA sequence: TGTGCCAGCAGCTTGGATCCCGGGAGTTCCTACAATGAGCAGTTCTTC. The chain uses TRBV5-4 and TRBJ2-1, with D perhaps matching TRBD2 (6 bases). V lost 0 bases and J lost 1, with 11 bases in between. Germline-derived CDR1 and CDR2 are SGHNT and YYREEE (reference sequence). CDR3 length: 16 residues.

The chain links TRBV24-1 to TRBJ2-3; 7 nucleotides align to TRBD2. Per germline, CDR1 KGHDR and CDR2 SFDVKD. This CDR3 is 15 amino acids long. V trimming: 3 bases; J trimming: 4 bases; junction bases outside the gene matches: 6. The CDR3 sequence is CATSDPGLGPDTQYF. DNA of the CDR3: TGTGCCACCAGTGATCCTGGACTAGGTCCAGATACGCAGTATTTT.

This chain joins TRBV7-9 and TRBJ1-2; TRBD1 agrees at 7 bases. Germline V gives CDR1 SEHNR, CDR2 FQNEAQ (reference sequence). Trimming cost V 4 bases and J 4 bases; bases outside gene matches: 3. The CDR3 sequence is 13 residues long. Here the CDR3 DNA reads TGTGCCAGCAGCTCGGGACAGCTCTATGGCTACACCTTC. Its protein product is CASSSGQLYGYTF.

The chain uses TRBV5-8 and TRBJ1-5, with D perhaps TRBD1 (5 bases). Trimming shortened V by 4 bases and J by 9 bases, and 17 bases separated the two germline ends. The CDR3 contains 14 residues. Looked up from germline, CDR1 is SGHTS and CDR2 is YDEGEE. The CDR3 region is CASSRGFTPWPQHF. The CDR3 nucleotides are TGTGCCAGCAGCCGGGGGTTCACACCCTGGCCCCAGCATTTT.

The sample holds one count of this clone. J is TRBJ1-2 and V is TRBV30; D possibly corresponds to TRBD1 (5 bases). The CDR3 length is 12 residues. Germline V gives CDR1 GTSNPN, CDR2 SVGIG (reference sequence). Trimming shortened V by 2 bases and J by 7 bases, and 11 bases separated the two germline ends. The CDR3 reads CAWSQGSGGYTF. The CDR3 coding sequence is TGTGCCTGGAGTCAGGGCTCAGGTGGCTACACCTTC. Full variable domain (remainder filled in from reference TRBV30 and TRBJ1-2): SQTIHQWPATLVQPVGSPLSLECTVEGTSNPNLYWYRQAAGRGLQLLFYSVGIGQISSEVPQNLSASRPQDRQFILSSKKLLLSDSGFYLCAWSQGSGGYTFGSGTRLTVV.

This clone was picked up a small number of times. The chain uses TRBV7-2 and TRBJ2-4; TRBD2 aligns across 11 bases. V lost 6 bases to trimming and J lost 0 bases; unmatched junction nucleotides: 10. CDR3 size: 18 residues. The V gene's germline CDR1 is SGHTA and CDR2 FQGNSA. The CDR3 DNA is TGTGCCAGCAGGATGGGACTAGCGGCCCCGCTAGCCAAAAACATTCAGTACTTC. Translating it yields CASRMGLAAPLAKNIQYF.

The chain has TRBV2 and TRBJ1-5, with a weak D call TRBD1 (5 bases). The CDR3 covers 18 residues. V was clipped by 6 bases and J by 5 bases, with 26 bases between them. CDR1 SNHLY and CDR2 FYNNEI come from the germline V gene. CDR3 sequence (DNA): TGTGCCAGCAGGTACCTTAGCGGGGGACTTGGAACGGATCAGCCCCAGCATTTT. It encodes CASRYLSGGLGTDQPQHF.

The chain links TRBV10-3 to TRBJ2-6; 10 bases agree with TRBD1. Trimming took 10 bases from V and 0 from J; bases not matched to a gene: 6. The CDR3 is 16 amino acids. Germline V gene sequence: CDR1 ENHRY, CDR2 SYGVKD. CDR3 protein: CATGTGVGSGANVLTF. The CDR3 nucleotides are TGTGCCACCGGGACAGGGGTGGGCTCTGGGGCCAACGTCCTGACTTTC.

The chain couples TRBV4-2 to TRBJ2-7, with TRBD2 matching 8 bases. Unmatched junction bases numbered 5, after V lost 6 bases and J lost 4 bases. CDR1 is LGHNA and CDR2 is YNFKEQ in the germline V gene. The CDR3 is made up of 13 amino acids. CDR3 in DNA: TGTGCCAGCAGTAGCGGGACGTCATACGAGCAGTACTTC. Translated, it gives CASSSGTSYEQYF.